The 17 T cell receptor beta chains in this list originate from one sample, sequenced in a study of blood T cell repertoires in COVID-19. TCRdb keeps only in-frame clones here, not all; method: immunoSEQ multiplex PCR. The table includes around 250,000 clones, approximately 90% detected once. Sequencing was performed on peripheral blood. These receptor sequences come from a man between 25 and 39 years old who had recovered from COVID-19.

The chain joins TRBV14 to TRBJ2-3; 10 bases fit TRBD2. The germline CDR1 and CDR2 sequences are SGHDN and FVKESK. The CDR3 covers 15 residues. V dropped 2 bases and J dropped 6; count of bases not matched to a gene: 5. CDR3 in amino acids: CASSQQAGGGDTQYF. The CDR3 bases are TGTGCCAGCAGCCAACAAGCGGGGGGGGGCGATACGCAGTATTTT.

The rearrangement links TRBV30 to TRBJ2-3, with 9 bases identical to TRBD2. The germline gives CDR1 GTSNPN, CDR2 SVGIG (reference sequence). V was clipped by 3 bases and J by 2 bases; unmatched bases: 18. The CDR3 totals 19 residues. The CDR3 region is CAWREVAGVTLQDTDTQYF. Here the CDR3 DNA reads TGTGCCTGGAGGGAGGTAGCGGGGGTTACATTACAAGACACAGATACGCAGTATTTT. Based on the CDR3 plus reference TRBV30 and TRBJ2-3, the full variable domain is SQTIHQWPATLVQPVGSPLSLECTVEGTSNPNLYWYRQAAGRGLQLLFYSVGIGQISSEVPQNLSASRPQDRQFILSSKKLLLSDSGFYLCAWREVAGVTLQDTDTQYFGPGTRLTVL.

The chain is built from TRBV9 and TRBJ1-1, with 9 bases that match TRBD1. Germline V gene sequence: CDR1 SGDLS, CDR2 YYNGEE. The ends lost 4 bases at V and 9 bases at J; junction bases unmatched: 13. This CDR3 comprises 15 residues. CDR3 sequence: CASSIDSGTGPQAFF. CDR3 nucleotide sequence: TGTGCCAGCAGCATCGACTCCGGGACAGGGCCGCAAGCTTTCTTT.

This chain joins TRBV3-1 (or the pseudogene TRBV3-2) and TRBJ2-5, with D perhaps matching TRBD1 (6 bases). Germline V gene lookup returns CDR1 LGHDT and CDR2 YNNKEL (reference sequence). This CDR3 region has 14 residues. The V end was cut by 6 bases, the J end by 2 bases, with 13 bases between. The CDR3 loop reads CASRLTGKQETQYF. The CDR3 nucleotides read TGTGCCAGCAGACTTACAGGGAAACAAGAGACCCAGTACTTC.

CDR3 DNA sequence: TGTGCCAGCAGTTTTTTAGGGGGGGCGGGGAATGAGCAGTTCTTC. This encodes CASSFLGGAGNEQFF. This chain joins TRBV27 and TRBJ2-1; perhaps TRBD2 as D (7 bases). V gave up 3 bases and J gave up 7 bases, with 16 bases separating them. This CDR3 region has 15 residues. Germline-derived CDR1 and CDR2 are MNHEY and SMNVEV (reference sequence).

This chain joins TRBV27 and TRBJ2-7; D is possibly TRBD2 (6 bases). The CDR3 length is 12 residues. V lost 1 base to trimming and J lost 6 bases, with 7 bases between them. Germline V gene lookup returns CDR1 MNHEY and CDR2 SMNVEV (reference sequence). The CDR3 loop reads CASSLLGGEQYF. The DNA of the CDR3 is TGTGCCAGCAGTTTATTGGGAGGCGAGCAGTACTTC.

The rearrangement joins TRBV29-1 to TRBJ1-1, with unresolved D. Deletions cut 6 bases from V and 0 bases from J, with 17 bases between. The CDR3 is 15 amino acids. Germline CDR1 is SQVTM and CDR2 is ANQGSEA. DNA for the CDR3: TGCAGCGTCACGGAGGTCGCAGTTGTGAACACTGAAGCTTTCTTT. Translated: CSVTEVAVVNTEAFF.

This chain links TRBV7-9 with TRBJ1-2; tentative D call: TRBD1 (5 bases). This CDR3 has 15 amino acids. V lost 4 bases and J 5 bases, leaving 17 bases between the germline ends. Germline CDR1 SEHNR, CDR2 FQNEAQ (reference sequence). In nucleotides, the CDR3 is TGTGCCAGCAGCTCTGCCCCGGAGGGGATTTATGGCTACACCTTC. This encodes CASSSAPEGIYGYTF.

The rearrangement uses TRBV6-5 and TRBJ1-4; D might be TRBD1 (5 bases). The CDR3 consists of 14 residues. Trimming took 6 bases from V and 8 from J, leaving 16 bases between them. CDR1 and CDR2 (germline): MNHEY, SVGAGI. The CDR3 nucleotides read TGTGCCAGCAGACCAGGGATATCCGGCGAAAAACTGTTTTTT. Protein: CASRPGISGEKLFF.

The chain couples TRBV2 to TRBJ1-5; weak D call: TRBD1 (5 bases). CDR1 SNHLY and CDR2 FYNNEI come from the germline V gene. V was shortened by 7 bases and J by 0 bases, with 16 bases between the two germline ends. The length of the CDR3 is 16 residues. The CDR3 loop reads CASNFGGTLSNQPQHF. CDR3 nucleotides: TGTGCCAGCAACTTCGGGGGGACCCTTAGCAATCAGCCCCAGCATTTT.

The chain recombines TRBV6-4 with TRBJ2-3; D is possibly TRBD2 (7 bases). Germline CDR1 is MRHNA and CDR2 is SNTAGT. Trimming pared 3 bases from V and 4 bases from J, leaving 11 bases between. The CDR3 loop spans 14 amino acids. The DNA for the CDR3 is TGTGCCAGCAGTGAACAGGGAGGGCCAGATACGCAGTATTTT. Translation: CASSEQGGPDTQYF.

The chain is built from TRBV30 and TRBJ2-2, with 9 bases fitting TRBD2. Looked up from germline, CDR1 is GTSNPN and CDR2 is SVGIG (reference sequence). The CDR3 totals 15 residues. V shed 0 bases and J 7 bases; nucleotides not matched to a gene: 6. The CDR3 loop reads CAWSVAAGGGGELFF. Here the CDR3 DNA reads TGTGCCTGGAGTGTGGCAGCGGGGGGTGGCGGGGAGCTGTTTTTT.

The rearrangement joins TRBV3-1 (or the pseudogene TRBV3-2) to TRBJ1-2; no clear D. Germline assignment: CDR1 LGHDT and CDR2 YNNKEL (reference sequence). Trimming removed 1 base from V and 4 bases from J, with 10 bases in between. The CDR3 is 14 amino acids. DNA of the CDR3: TGTGCCAGCAGCCAAGTTATCAACAGCTATGGCTACACCTTC. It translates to CASSQVINSYGYTF.

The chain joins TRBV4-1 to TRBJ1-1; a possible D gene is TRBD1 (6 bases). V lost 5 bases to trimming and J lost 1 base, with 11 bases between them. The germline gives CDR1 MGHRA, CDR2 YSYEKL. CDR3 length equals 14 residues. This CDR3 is CASSEQDRNTEAFF. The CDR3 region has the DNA TGCGCCAGCAGCGAACAGGACAGGAACACTGAAGCTTTCTTT.

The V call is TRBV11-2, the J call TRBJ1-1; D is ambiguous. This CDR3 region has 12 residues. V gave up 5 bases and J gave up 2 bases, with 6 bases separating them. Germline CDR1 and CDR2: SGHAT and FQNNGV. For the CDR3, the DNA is TGTGCCAGCAGCCCCCTAAACACTGAAGCTTTCTTT. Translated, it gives CASSPLNTEAFF. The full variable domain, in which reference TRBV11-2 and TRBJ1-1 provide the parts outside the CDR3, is EAGVAQSPRYKIIEKRQSVAFWCNPISGHATLYWYQQILGQGPKLLIQFQNNGVVDDSQLPKDRFSAERLKGVDSTLKIQPAKLEDSAVYLCASSPLNTEAFFGQGTRLTVV.

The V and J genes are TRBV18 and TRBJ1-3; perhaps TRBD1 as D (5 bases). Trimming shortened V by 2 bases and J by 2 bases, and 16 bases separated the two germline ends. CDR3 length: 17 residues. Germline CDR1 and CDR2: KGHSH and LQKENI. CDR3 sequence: CASSPSWDFYAGNTIYF. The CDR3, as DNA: TGTGCCAGCTCACCATCCTGGGACTTCTATGCTGGAAACACCATATATTTT.

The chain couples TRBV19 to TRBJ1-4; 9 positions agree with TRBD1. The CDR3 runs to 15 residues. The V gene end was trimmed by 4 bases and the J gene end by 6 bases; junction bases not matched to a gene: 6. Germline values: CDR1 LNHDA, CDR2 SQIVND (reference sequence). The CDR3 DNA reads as TGTGCCAGTAGTAGGGACAGGGTTGGGGATGAAAAACTGTTTTTT. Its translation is CASSRDRVGDEKLFF.